Here is one T cell receptor (beta chain) with its context. This entry is derived from a study of blood T cell repertoires in COVID-19. The assay was immunoSEQ multiplex PCR, and TCRdb's table has in-frame clones only and misses some. Seen here are 50,000 to 80,000 clones, roughly 86% observed once, and the top ten hold roughly 7%. CDR1 is MNHEY, CDR2 SMNVEV, per germline (reference sequence). Trimming pared 6 bases from V and 6 bases from J, leaving 12 bases between. This CDR3 comprises 13 residues. Sequencing was carried out using peripheral blood. The rearrangement uses TRBV27 and TRBJ1-5; a possible D gene is TRBD1 (6 bases). This sequence originates from a middle-aged man with active COVID-19. The CDR3 DNA follows: TGTGCCAGCAGCCGACAGGAGCGTCAGCCCCAGCATTTT. Protein product: CASSRQERQPQHF.